The present T cell receptor (beta chain) was sequenced within a study of OX40 agonist ivuxolimab in advanced cancers. The wider study: From about 23 to 85 years was the age range, with a mean of around 56 years, and approximately 80% were male.

With baseline, cycle 4 day 1, and cycle 7 day 1 as timepoints, blood was sampled. This clone was detected only a few times. The antigen is unknown. The data were produced by immunoSEQ multiplex PCR, yet TCRdb's version contains in-frame clones alone and is incomplete. The repertoire holds 40,000 to 55,000 clones, with around 82% as singletons. Notes on the study in general: There was clonal expansion of CD4+ and CD8+ blood T cells by week 6 at 0.1 to 3.0 mg/kg. The study did not work out the antigen specificity of the expanded peripheral T cells.

The V end was cut by 6 bases, the J end by 0 bases, with 13 bases between. The CDR3 runs 15 residues. Germline CDR1 reads MNHEY; CDR2 reads SVGAGI. Sequences were derived from CD4+ or CD8+ T cells sorted from blood, sampled in a trial of the OX40 agonist ivuxolimab. The V gene is TRBV6-5, the J gene TRBJ2-3; D possibly corresponds to TRBD2 (6 bases). The TCR comes from an adult with an advanced solid tumor such as melanoma, head and neck, liver or kidney cancer. The CDR3 here is CASREGPGSTDTQYF. CDR3 sequence (DNA): TGTGCCAGCAGGGAGGGGCCAGGCAGCACAGATACGCAGTATTTT.